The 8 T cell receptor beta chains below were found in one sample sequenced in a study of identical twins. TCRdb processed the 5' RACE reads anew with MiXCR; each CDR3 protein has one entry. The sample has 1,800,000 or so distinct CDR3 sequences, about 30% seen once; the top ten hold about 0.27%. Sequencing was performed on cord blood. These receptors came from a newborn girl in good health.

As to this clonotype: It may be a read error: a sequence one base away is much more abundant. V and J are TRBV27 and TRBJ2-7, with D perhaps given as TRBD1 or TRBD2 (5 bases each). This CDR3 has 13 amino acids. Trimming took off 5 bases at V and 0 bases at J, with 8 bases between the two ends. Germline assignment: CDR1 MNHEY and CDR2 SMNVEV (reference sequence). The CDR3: CASSHGASYEQYF. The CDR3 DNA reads TGTGCCAGCAGTCACGGGGCCTCCTACGAGCAGTACTTC.

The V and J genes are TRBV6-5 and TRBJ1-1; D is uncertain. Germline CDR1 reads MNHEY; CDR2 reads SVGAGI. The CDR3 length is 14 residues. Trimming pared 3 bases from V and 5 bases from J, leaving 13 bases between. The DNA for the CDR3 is TGTGCCAGCAGTTATTCCCACAAAGGGACTGAAGCTTTCTTT. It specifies CASSYSHKGTEAFF.

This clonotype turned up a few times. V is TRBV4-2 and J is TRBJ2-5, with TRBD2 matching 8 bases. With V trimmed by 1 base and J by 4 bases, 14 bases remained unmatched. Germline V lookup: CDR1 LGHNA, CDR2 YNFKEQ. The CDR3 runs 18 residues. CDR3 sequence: CASSQGDFRGGVRETQYF. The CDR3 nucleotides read TGTGCCAGCAGCCAAGGTGATTTCCGGGGGGGCGTGAGAGAGACCCAGTACTTC.

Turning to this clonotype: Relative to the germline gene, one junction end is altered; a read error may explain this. The DNA of the CDR3 is TGTGCCAGCAGCTTGATTCGGGGGGTTAACTACCAAGAGGCCCAGTACTTC. The encoded protein is CASSLIRGVNYQEAQYF. The gene calls are TRBV7-2 and TRBJ2-5; 7 nucleotides match TRBD2. The CDR3 sequence is 17 residues long. Germline V gene data show CDR1 as SGHTA and CDR2 as FQGNSA.

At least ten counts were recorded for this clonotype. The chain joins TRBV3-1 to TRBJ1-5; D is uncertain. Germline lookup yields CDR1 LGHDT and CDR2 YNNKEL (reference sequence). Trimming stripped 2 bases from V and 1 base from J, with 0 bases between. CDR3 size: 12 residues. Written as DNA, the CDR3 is TGTGCCAGCAGCCAAAGCAATCAGCCCCAGCATTTT. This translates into CASSQSNQPQHF.

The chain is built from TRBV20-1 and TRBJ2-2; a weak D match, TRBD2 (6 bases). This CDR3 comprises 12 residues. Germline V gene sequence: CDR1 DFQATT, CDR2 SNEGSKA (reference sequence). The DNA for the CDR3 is TGCACTGGATCCGGGGGCACCGGGGAGCTGTTTTTT. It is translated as CTGSGGTGELFF.

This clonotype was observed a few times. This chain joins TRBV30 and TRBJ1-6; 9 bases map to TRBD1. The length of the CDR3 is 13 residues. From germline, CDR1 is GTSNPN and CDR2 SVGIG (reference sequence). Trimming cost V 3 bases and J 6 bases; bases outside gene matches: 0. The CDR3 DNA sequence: TGTGCCTGGAGGGGACAGGGTAATTCACCCCTCCACTTT. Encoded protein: CAWRGQGNSPLHF.

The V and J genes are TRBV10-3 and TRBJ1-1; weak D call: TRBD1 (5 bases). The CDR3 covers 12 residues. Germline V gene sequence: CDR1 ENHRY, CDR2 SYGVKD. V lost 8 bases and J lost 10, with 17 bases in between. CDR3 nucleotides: TGTGCCATCCTTGGACCAGGGAGTGTAGCTTTCTTT. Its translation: CAILGPGSVAFF.